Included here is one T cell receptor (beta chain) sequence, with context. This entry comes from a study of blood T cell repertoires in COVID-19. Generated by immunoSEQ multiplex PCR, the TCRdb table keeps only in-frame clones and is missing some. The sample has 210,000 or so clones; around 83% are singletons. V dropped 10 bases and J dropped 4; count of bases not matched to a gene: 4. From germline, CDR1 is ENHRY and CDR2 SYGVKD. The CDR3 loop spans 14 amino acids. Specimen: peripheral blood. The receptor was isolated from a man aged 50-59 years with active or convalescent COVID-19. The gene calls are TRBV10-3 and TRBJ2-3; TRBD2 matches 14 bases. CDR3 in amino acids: CARTSGRSPDTQYF. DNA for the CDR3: TGTGCCAGGACTAGCGGGAGGAGTCCAGATACGCAGTATTTT.